What follows is one T cell receptor beta chain and its context. The clone's antigen remains unknown. No much larger clone is present one base from it, and per-base qualities are unavailable. Library generation was performed with the immunoSEQ multiplex PCR assay. The table was pulled from immuneACCESS by TCRdb, which kept in-frame rearrangements only. Such tables lose some clones; where checked, under half of the loss comes from unresolved V genes, and the rest has no known cause. The table for this sample lists about 150,000 clones; roughly nine tenths of them were counted only once. The ten largest clones represent 0.65% to 0.85% of the sample. These data are taken from a study of control samples from healthy donors and cancer patients (dated by TCRdb to the early 2020s). Material: blood. The sequence derives from a woman aged 25 to 39 in good health.

The DNA sequence is TGTGCCAGCAGTGATTACCGGGACGGAATCTCTGGAAACACCATATATTTT. Its product reads: CASSDYRDGISGNTIYF. The rearrangement combines TRBV25-1 with TRBJ1-3; TRBD1 might be the D gene, on 5 matching bases. From the cysteine up to the phenylalanine, the CDR3 has a length of 17 residues. Only CDR3 DNA is held: 51 bases, read in frame from base 1. V and J lose 3 bases and 0 bases, and a span of 15 bases separates them. The germline V gene specifies MGHDK as CDR1 and SYGVNS as CDR2.